This T cell receptor (beta chain) was recorded in a study of tumor-infiltrating lymphocytes in glioblastoma multiforme. This clonotype was seen ten or more times. Multiple V-beta primers and a C-beta primer amplified TCRB from RNA. A C-beta primer primed TCRB cDNA from approximately 550 ng RNA. TCRdb re-analysed the multiplex PCR reads in MiXCR, keeping a single row per CDR3 protein. The repertoire holds some 32,000 distinct CDR3 sequences, with 60% to 65% as singletons. Between the trimmed V and J ends, which lost 2 bases and 7 bases, there was a span of 6 bases. The CDR3 sequence is 13 residues long. Germline V lookup: CDR1 MDHEN, CDR2 SYDVKM.

The TCR sequence derives from a male donor with glioblastoma. The chain employs TRBV28 and TRBJ1-6; no clear D gene. Sequenced material: brain tumor tissue. The CDR3 DNA follows: TGTGCCAGCAGTTTAGTAGGGAATTCACCCCTCCACTTT. Its translation is CASSLVGNSPLHF.